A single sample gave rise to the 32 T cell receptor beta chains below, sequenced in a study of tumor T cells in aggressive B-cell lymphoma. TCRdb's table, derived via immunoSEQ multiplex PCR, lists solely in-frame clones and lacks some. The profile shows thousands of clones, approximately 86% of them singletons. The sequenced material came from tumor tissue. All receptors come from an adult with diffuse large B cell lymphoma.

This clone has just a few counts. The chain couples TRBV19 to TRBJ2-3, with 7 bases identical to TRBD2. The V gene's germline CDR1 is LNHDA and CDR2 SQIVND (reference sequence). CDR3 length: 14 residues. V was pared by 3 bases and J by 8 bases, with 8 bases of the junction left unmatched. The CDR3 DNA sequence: TGTGCCAGTAGTATCGGCGGGAGTATTGGTACGCAGTATTTT. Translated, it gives CASSIGGSIGTQYF.

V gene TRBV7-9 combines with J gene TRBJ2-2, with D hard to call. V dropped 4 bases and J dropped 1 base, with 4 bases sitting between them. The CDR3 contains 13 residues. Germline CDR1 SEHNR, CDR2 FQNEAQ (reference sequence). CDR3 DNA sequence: TGTGCCAGCAGCTACGGGAACACCGGGGAGCTGTTTTTT. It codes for CASSYGNTGELFF. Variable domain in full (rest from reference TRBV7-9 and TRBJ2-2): DTGVSQNPRHKITKRGQNVTFRCDPISEHNRLYWYRQTLGQGPEFLTYFQNEAQLEKSRLLSDRFSAERPKGSFSTLEIQRTEQGDSAMYLCASSYGNTGELFFGEGSRLTVL.

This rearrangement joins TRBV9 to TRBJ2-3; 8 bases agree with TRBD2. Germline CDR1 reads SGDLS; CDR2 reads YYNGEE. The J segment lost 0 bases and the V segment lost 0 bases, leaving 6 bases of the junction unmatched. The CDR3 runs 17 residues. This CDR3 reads CASSVGGGRLSTDTQYF. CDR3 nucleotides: TGTGCCAGCAGCGTAGGAGGCGGGAGGCTAAGCACAGATACGCAGTATTTT.

CDR3 in DNA: TGTGCCAGCTCACGGTTGAGACAGGGAGCTACAGATACGCAGTATTTT. This sequence encodes CASSRLRQGATDTQYF. V gene TRBV18 combines with J gene TRBJ2-3; 7 bases align to TRBD1. Germline V lookup: CDR1 KGHSH, CDR2 LQKENI. Trimming at V came to 4 bases and at J to 3 bases, leaving 10 bases not matched to a gene. CDR3 length equals 16 residues.

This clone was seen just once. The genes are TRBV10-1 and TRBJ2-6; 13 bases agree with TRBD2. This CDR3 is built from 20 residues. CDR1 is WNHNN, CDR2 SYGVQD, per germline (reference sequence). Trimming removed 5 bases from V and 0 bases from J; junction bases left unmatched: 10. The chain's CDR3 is CASSSTTSGRFLSGANVLTF. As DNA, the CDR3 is TGCGCCAGCAGTTCTACGACTAGCGGGAGGTTCCTCTCTGGGGCCAACGTCCTGACTTTC.

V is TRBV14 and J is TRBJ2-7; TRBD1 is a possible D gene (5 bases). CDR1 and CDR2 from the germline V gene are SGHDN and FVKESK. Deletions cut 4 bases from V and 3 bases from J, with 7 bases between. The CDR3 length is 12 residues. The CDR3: CASSRTGYEQYF. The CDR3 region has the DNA TGTGCCAGCAGCCGCACAGGCTACGAGCAGTACTTC.

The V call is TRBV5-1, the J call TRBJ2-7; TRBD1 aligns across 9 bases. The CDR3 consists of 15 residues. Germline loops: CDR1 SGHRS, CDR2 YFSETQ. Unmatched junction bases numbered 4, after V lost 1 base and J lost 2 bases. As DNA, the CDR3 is TGCGCCAGCAGCTTGAGACAGGGGGAAACCTACGAGCAGTACTTC. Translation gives CASSLRQGETYEQYF. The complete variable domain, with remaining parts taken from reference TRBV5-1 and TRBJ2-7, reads KAGVTQTPRYLIKTRGQQVTLSCSPISGHRSVSWYQQTPGQGLQFLFEYFSETQRNKGNFPGRFSGRQFSNSRSEMNVSTLELGDSALYLCASSLRQGETYEQYFGPGTRLTVT.

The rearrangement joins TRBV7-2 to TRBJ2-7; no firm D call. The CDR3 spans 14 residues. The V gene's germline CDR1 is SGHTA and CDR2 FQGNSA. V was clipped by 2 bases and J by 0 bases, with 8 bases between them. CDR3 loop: CASSLSLYSYEQYF. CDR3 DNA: TGTGCCAGCAGCTTATCGTTGTACTCCTACGAGCAGTACTTC.

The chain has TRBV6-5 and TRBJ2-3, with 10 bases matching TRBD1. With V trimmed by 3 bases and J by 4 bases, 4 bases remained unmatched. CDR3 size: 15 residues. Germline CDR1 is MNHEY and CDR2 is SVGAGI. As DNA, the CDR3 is TGTGCCAGCAGTTATGGGACAGGGGTCCCAGATACGCAGTATTTT. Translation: CASSYGTGVPDTQYF.

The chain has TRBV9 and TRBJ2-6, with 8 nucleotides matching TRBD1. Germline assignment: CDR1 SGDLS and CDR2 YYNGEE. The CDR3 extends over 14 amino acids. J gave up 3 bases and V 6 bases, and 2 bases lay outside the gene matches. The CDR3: CASTDRGGANVLTF. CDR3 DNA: TGTGCCAGCACAGACAGGGGTGGGGCCAACGTCCTGACTTTC.

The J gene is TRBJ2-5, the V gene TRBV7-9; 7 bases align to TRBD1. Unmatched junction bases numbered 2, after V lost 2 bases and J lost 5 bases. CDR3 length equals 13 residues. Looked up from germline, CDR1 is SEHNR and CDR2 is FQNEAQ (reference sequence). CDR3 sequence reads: CASSLRGRETQYF. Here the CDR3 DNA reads TGTGCCAGCAGCTTAAGGGGGCGTGAGACCCAGTACTTC.

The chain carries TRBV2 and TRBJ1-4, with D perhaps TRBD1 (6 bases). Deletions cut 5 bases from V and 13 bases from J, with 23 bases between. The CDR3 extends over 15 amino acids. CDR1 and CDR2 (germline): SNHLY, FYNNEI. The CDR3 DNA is TGTGCCAGCAGTCCGCAACAGGGCGACTTGAAAACACTGTTTTTT. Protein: CASSPQQGDLKTLFF.

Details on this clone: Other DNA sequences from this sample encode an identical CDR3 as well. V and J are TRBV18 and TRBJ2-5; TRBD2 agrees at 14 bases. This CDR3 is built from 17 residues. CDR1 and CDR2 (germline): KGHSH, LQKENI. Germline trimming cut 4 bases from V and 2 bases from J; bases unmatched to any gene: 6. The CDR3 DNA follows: TGTGCCAGCTCACTTGGGACTAGCGGGAGTGGACAAGAGACCCAGTACTTC. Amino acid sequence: CASSLGTSGSGQETQYF.

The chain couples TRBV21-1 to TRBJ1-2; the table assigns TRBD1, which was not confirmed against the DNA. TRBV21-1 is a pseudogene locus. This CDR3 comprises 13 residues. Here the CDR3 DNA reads TGTGCCAGCAGCAACCAGGGGGCGCGTGGCTACACCTTC. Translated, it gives CASSNQGARGYTF.

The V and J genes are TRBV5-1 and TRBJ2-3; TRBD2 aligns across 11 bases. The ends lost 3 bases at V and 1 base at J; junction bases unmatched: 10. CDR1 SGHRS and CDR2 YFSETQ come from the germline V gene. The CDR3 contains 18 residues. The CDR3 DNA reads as TGCGCCAGCAGCTCGGGGACTAGCGGAGGTGGAGGCACAGATACGCAGTATTTT. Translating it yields CASSSGTSGGGGTDTQYF.

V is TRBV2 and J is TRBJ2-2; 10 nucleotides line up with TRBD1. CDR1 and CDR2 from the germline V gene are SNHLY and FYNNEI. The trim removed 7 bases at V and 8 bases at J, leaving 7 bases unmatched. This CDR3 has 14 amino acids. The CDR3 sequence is CASNPGQGWGELFF. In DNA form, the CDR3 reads TGTGCCAGCAACCCGGGACAGGGGTGGGGGGAGCTGTTTTTT.

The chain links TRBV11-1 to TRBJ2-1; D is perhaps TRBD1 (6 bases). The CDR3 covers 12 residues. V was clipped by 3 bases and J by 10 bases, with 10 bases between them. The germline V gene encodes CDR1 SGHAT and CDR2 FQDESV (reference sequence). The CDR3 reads CASSFRGGEQFF. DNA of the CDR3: TGTGCCAGCAGCTTCAGGGGTGGAGAGCAGTTCTTC.

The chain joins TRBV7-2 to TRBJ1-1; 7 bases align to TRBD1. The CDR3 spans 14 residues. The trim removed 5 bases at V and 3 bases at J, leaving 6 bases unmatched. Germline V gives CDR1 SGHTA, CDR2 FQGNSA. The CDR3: CASSIRQGHTEAFF. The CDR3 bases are TGTGCCAGCAGCATCAGACAGGGTCACACTGAAGCTTTCTTT.

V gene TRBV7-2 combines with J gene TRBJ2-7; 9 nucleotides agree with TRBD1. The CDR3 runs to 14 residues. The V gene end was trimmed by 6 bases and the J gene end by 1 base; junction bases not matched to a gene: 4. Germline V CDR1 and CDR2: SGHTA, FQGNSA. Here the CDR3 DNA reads TGTGCCAGCAGGTCCGGGACAGGGTCCTACGAGCAGTACTTC. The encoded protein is CASRSGTGSYEQYF.

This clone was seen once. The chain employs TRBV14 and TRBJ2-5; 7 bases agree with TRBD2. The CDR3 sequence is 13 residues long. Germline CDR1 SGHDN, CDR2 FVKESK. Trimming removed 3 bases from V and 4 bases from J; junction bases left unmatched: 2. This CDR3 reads CASSQGGRETQYF. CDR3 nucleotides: TGTGCCAGCAGCCAGGGAGGGAGAGAGACCCAGTACTTC.

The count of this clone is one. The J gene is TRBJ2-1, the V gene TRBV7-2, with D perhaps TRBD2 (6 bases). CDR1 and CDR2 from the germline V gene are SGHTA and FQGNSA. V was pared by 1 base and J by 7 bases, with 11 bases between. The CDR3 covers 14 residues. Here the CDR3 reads CASSLVSSVNEQFF. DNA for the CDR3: TGTGCCAGCAGCTTAGTATCTAGCGTAAATGAGCAGTTCTTC.

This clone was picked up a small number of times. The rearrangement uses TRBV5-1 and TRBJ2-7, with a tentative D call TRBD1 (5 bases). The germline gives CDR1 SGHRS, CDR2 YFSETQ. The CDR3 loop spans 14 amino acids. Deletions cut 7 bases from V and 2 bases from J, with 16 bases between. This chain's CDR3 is CASRPHSGTYEQYF. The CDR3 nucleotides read TGCGCCAGCCGCCCCCACTCAGGGACCTACGAGCAGTACTTC.

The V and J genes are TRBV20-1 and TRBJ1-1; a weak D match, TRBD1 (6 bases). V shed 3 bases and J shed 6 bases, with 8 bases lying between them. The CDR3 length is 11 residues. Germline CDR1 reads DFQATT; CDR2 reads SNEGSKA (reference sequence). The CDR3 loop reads CSASRGAEAFF. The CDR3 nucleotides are TGCAGTGCTAGCAGGGGAGCTGAAGCTTTCTTT.

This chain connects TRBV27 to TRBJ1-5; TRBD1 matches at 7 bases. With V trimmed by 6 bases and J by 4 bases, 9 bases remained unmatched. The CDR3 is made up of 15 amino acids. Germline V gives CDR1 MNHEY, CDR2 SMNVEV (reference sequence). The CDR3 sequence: CASSFRQGLNQPQHF. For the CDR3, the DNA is TGTGCCAGCAGCTTTCGACAGGGATTAAATCAGCCCCAGCATTTT.

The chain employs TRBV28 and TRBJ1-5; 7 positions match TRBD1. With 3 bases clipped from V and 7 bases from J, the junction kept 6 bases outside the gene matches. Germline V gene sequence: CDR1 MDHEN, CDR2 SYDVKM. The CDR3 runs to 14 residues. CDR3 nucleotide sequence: TGTGCCAGCAGTTTCCACCGGGACAGACAGCCCCAGCATTTT. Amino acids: CASSFHRDRQPQHF.

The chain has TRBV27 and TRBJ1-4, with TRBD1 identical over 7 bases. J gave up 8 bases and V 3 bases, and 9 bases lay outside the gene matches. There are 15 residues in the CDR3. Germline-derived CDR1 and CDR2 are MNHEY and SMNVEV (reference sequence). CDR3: CASSLSTGLLEKLFF. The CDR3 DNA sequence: TGTGCCAGCAGTTTGTCGACAGGGCTCCTCGAAAAACTGTTTTTT.

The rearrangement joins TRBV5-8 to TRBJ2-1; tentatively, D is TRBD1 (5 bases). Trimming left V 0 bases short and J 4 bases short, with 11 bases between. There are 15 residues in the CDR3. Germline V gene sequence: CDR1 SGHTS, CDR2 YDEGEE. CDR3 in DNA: TGTGCCAGCAGCTTGGAAGGGGCCAGATACAATGAGCAGTTCTTC. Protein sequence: CASSLEGARYNEQFF.

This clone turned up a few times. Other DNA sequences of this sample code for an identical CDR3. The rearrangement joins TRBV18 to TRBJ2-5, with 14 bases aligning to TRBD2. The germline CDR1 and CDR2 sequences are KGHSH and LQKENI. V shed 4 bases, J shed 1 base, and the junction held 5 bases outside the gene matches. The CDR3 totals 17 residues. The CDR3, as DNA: TGTGCCAGCTCACAAGGGACTAGCGGGAGTGGCCAAGAGACCCAGTACTTC. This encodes CASSQGTSGSGQETQYF.

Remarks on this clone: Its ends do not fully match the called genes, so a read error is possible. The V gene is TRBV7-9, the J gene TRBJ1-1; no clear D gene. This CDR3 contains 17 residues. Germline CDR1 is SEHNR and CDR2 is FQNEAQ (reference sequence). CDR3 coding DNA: TGTGCTAGCAGCTTAGTAGCCTTTGTTGGGGAGGACACTGAAGCTTTCTTT. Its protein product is CASSLVAFVGEDTEAFF.

CDR3 coding DNA: TGTGCCAGCAGTTTTGGACTAGCGGTGACCTCTGGGGCCAACGTCCTGACTTTC. Translated, it gives CASSFGLAVTSGANVLTF. V usage is TRBV5-4 and J usage is TRBJ2-6, with TRBD2 matching over 10 bases. The V gene end was trimmed by 5 bases and the J gene end by 0 bases; junction bases not matched to a gene: 8. The CDR3 consists of 18 residues. CDR1 and CDR2 from the germline V gene are SGHNT and YYREEE (reference sequence).

The CDR3 DNA is TGCAGCGTTGAAGATGCCGCTAGGAAGCCGTACTTC. Its protein is CSVEDAARKPYF. The genes are TRBV29-1 and TRBJ2-7, with D hard to call. V gave up 0 bases and J gave up 12 bases, with 15 bases separating them. The germline CDR1 and CDR2 sequences are SQVTM and ANQGSEA. The CDR3 covers 12 residues.

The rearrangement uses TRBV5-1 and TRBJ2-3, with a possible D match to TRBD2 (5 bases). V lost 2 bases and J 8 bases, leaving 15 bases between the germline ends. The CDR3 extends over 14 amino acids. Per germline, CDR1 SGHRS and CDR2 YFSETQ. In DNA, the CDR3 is TGCGCCAGCAGCTTCTCGGGGTCGGAACTTACGCAGTATTTT. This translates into CASSFSGSELTQYF.